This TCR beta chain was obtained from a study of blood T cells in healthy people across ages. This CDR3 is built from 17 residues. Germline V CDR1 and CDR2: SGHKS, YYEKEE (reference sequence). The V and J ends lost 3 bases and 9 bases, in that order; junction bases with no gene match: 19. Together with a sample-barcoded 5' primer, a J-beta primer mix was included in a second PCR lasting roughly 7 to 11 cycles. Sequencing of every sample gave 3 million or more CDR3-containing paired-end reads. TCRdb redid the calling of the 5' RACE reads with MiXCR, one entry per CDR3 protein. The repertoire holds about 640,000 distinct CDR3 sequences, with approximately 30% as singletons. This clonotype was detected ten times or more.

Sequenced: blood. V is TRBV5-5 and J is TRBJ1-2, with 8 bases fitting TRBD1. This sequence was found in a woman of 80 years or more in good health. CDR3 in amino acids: CASSSGTGPQSQLRYTF. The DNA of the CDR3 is TGTGCCAGCAGCTCCGGGACAGGCCCTCAAAGTCAATTACGCTACACCTTC.